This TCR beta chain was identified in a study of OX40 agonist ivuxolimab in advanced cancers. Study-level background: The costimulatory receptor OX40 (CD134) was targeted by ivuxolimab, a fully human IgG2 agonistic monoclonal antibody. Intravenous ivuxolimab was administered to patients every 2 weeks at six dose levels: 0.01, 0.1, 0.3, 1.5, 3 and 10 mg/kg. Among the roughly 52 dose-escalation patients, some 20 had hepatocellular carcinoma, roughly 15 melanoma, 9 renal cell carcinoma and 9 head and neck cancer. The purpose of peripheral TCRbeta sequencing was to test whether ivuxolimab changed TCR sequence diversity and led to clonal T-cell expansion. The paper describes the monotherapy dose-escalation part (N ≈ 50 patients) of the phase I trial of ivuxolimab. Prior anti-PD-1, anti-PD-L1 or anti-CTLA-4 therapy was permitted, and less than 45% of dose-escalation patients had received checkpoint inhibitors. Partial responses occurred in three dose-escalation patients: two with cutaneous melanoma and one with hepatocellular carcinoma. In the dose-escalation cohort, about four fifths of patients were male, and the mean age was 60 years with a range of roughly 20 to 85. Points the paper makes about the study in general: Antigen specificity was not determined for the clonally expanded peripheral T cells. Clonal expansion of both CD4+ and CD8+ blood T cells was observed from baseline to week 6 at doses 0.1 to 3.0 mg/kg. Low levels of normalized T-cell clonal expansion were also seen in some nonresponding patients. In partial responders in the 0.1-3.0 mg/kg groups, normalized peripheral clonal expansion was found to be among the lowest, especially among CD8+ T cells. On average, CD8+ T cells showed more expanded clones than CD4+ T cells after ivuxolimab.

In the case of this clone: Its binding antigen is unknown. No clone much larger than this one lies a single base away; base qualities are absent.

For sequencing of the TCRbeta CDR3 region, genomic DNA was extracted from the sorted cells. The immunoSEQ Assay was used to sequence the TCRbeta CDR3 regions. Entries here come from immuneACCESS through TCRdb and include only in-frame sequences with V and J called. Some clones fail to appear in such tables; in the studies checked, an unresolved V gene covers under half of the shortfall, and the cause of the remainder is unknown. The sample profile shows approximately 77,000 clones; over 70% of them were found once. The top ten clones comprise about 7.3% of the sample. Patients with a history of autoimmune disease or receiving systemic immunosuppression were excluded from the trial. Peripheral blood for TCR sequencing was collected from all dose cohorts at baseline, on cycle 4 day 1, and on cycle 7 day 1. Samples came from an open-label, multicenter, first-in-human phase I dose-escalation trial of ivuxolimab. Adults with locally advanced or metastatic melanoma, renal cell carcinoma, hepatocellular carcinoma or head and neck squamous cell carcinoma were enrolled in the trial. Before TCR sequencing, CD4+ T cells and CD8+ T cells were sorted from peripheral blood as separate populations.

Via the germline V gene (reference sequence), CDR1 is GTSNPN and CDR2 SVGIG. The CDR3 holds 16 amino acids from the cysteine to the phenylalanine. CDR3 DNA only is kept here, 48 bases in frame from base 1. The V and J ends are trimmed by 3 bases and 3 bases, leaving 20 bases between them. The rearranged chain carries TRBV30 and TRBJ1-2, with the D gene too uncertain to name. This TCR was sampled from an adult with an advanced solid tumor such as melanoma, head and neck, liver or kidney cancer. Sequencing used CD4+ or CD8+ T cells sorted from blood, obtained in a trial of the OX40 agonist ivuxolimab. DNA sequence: TGTGCCTGGAGCAAATCCAGGATCCCGATTTACTATGGCTACACCTTC. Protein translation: CAWSKSRIPIYYGYTF.